This T cell receptor (beta chain) stems from a study of glioma-infiltrating T cells. Study-wide results and limits: Non-neoplastic patients had below-expected tissue-blood divergence, while all gliomas exceeded expectation. Very few CDR3 sequences were shared between tissue and blood.

The iRepertoire nested amplicon-rescue multiplex PCR amplified TCR alpha and beta CDR3s from RNA. Input was roughly 95-400 ng of tissue mRNA or PBMC total RNA. From the multiplex PCR reads, TCRdb called clonotypes with MiXCR, one entry per CDR3 protein. The sample gives approximately 90,000 distinct CDR3 sequences, 20% to 25% of which show up once; approximately 7% is in the top ten. By share, this clonotype counts as medium-sized. What it binds is not known. Germline CDR1 reads DFQATT; CDR2 reads SNEGSKA (reference sequence). The CDR3 sequence is 11 residues long. Trimming stripped 1 base from V and 4 bases from J, with 3 bases between.

This chain links TRBV20-1 with TRBJ2-3, with unresolved D. The sequenced material came from glioma tissue, nonneoplastic brain tissue, or PBMCs (not recorded which). The receptor was derived from a human donor with low-grade glioma or glioblastoma, undergoing nonglioma brain surgery, or in good health (not recorded which). CDR3 residues: CSARGPDTQYF. The DNA for the CDR3 is TGCAGTGCTAGAGGACCAGATACGCAGTATTTT.